A single sample gave rise to the 24 T cell receptor beta chains below, sequenced in a study of cytomegalovirus exposure and HLA in healthy donors. The PCR had 60 Vbeta and 13 Jbeta primers. Profiled with immunoSEQ multiplex PCR; TCRdb holds only in-frame clones, not every one. The sample contains 150,000 to 200,000 clones, 70% to 85% of which appear only once. Source material: PBMCs. The receptors shown here come from a woman under 40 in good health and CMV-seropositive.

This clone was detected a few times. The genes are TRBV28 and TRBJ1-4; 7 bases fit TRBD1. Per the germline V gene, CDR1 is MDHEN and CDR2 is SYDVKM. This CDR3 has 14 residues. The V and J ends lost 3 bases and 8 bases, in that order; junction bases with no gene match: 6. CDR3 loop: CASSLVRGNEKLFF. CDR3 nucleotides: TGTGCCAGCAGTTTGGTCAGGGGGAACGAAAAACTGTTTTTT.

The chain is built from TRBV7-3 and TRBJ2-1, with 9 bases fitting TRBD2. V shed 5 bases, J shed 2 bases, and the junction held 4 bases outside the gene matches. Germline V gene lookup returns CDR1 SGHTA and CDR2 FQGTGA. The CDR3 is 15 residues long. CDR3 amino acids: CASSEVAGAYNEQFF. The CDR3 nucleotides are TGTGCCAGCAGCGAGGTAGCGGGAGCCTACAATGAGCAGTTCTTC.

The chain combines TRBV4-3 with TRBJ2-1; no firm D call. Between the trimmed V and J ends, which lost 3 bases and 10 bases, there was a span of 13 bases. The CDR3 loop spans 13 amino acids. CDR1 and CDR2 from the germline V gene are LGHNA and YSLEER. The CDR3 nucleotides read TGCGCCAGCAGCCACGTTCTAGTCAACGAGCAGTTCTTC. Residues: CASSHVLVNEQFF.

Notes on this clone: An end of the junction does not agree with germline; a read error may underlie this. Distinct nucleotide sequences in the sample also encode this CDR3. The chain has TRBV9 and TRBJ1-1, with D perhaps TRBD1 (5 bases). The germline V gene has CDR1 SGDLS and CDR2 YYNGEE. The CDR3 spans 14 residues. The CDR3 is CASSVAQGGAEAFF. The CDR3 nucleotides are TGTGCCAGCAGCGTAGCTCAGGGAGGGGCTGAAGCCTTCTTT.

The V gene is TRBV19, the J gene TRBJ2-1; 8 bases fit TRBD2. From germline, CDR1 is LNHDA and CDR2 SQIVND (reference sequence). V lost 5 bases to trimming and J lost 8 bases; unmatched junction nucleotides: 5. The CDR3 has 13 amino acids. As DNA, the CDR3 is TGTGCCAGTAGTCCCGGGAGGGAAGATGAGCAGTTCTTC. This sequence encodes CASSPGREDEQFF. The full variable domain, in which reference TRBV19 and TRBJ2-1 provide the parts outside the CDR3, is DGGITQSPKYLFRKEGQNVTLSCEQNLNHDAMYWYRQDPGQGLRLIYYSQIVNDFQKGDIAEGYSVSREKKESFPLTVTSAQKNPTAFYLCASSPGREDEQFFGPGTRLTVL.

This sequence joins TRBV19 and TRBJ1-1; D is perhaps TRBD1 (5 bases). Germline CDR1 reads LNHDA; CDR2 reads SQIVND (reference sequence). V lost 3 bases to trimming and J lost 0 bases, with 8 bases between them. This CDR3 has 14 residues. Here the CDR3 reads CASSIRTLNTEAFF. The CDR3 bases are TGTGCCAGTAGTATTAGGACACTGAACACTGAAGCTTTCTTT.

The chain links TRBV18 to TRBJ2-7, with 7 bases that match TRBD1. Trimming removed 3 bases from V and 3 bases from J; junction bases left unmatched: 11. Per the germline V gene, CDR1 is KGHSH and CDR2 is LQKENI. The CDR3 is made up of 16 amino acids. The CDR3 nucleotides are TGTGCCAGCTCACCCGCCACCGGGACAGCGATCTACGAGCAGTACTTC. Protein: CASSPATGTAIYEQYF.

CDR3 sequence (DNA): TGTGCCAGCAGCCAATCGGCAGGGTTGCAATTCGGGGAGCTGTTTTTT. Encoded protein: CASSQSAGLQFGELFF. The genes are TRBV14 and TRBJ2-2, with a tentative D call TRBD1 (5 bases). The CDR3 spans 16 residues. Per germline, CDR1 SGHDN and CDR2 FVKESK. V was trimmed by 2 bases and J by 7 bases, leaving 17 bases between them.

The genes are TRBV5-1 and TRBJ2-1, with TRBD2 as a possible D gene (6 bases). V shed 0 bases and J shed 5 bases, with 12 bases lying between them. CDR3 length equals 15 residues. Looked up from germline, CDR1 is SGHRS and CDR2 is YFSETQ. The CDR3 sequence is CASSLAGGGDNEQFF. The DNA for the CDR3 is TGCGCCAGCAGCTTGGCCGGGGGTGGAGACAATGAGCAGTTCTTC.

This clone was detected a few times. The V gene is TRBV9, the J gene TRBJ2-5; 9 positions agree with TRBD2. The CDR3 has 15 residues. J lost 5 bases, V lost 4 bases, and 9 bases had no gene match. Germline V CDR1 and CDR2: SGDLS, YYNGEE. The CDR3 DNA reads as TGTGCCAGCAGCACCTATAGCGGGAGTGGGGAGACCCAGTACTTC. Translated: CASSTYSGSGETQYF.

CDR3 sequence reads: CASSLDFGTDTQYF. The CDR3 DNA reads as TGTGCCAGCAGTCTGGACTTTGGCACAGATACGCAGTATTTT. This chain links TRBV6-4 with TRBJ2-3; D is perhaps TRBD2 (5 bases). Germline V gene lookup returns CDR1 MRHNA and CDR2 SNTAGT. V was clipped by 5 bases and J by 1 base, with 10 bases between them. The CDR3 loop spans 14 amino acids.

Here the CDR3 DNA reads TGTGCCATCAGTGCAATTGGCTCGGGGGATGAGCAGTTCTTC. It translates to CAISAIGSGDEQFF. The chain joins TRBV10-3 to TRBJ2-1; possibly TRBD2 for D (6 bases). CDR3 length: 14 amino acids. Germline CDR1 reads ENHRY; CDR2 reads SYGVKD. The V end was cut by 4 bases, the J end by 8 bases, with 15 bases between.

The V and J genes are TRBV30 and TRBJ1-2, with D unclear. The CDR3 contains 13 residues. CDR1 and CDR2 from the germline V gene are GTSNPN and SVGIG (reference sequence). V dropped 3 bases and J dropped 5 bases, with 13 bases sitting between them. The CDR3 DNA follows: TGTGCCTGGAGCAACGAGGGTCGTTATGGCTACACCTTC. It codes for CAWSNEGRYGYTF.

V and J are TRBV11-3 and TRBJ2-1, with 10 positions matching TRBD2. The CDR3 contains 16 residues. Germline lookup yields CDR1 SGHNT and CDR2 YENEEA. Trimming cost V 0 bases and J 9 bases; bases outside gene matches: 8. The CDR3 region has the DNA TGTGCCAGCAGCTTAGATGTAGCGGGAGGCTTCGGTGAGCAGTTCTTC. Amino acids: CASSLDVAGGFGEQFF.

This clone was seen a handful of times. The rearrangement joins TRBV18 to TRBJ1-2; maybe TRBD1 (6 bases). The CDR3 covers 16 residues. CDR1 is KGHSH, CDR2 LQKENI, per germline. V was cut by 5 bases and J by 4 bases, with 20 bases left in between. CDR3 amino acids: CASSEFTSGGGYGYTF. The DNA of the CDR3 is TGTGCCAGCTCAGAGTTTACGAGCGGGGGCGGCTATGGCTACACCTTC.

The rearrangement uses TRBV30 and TRBJ1-1; the D gene is possibly TRBD1 (5 bases). Between the trimmed V and J ends, which lost 0 bases and 11 bases, there was a span of 16 bases. In germline, CDR1 is GTSNPN, CDR2 SVGIG (reference sequence). CDR3 length: 13 residues. The CDR3 protein is CAWSVGGALSAFF. The CDR3 nucleotides read TGTGCCTGGAGTGTCGGAGGGGCCCTGTCTGCTTTCTTT.

This clone has more than one count but fewer than ten. The chain is built from TRBV27 and TRBJ2-7; 7 positions match TRBD1. CDR3 size: 15 residues. V dropped 4 bases and J dropped 4; count of bases not matched to a gene: 10. CDR1 is MNHEY and CDR2 is SMNVEV in the germline V gene (reference sequence). The CDR3 DNA sequence: TGTGCCAGCAGTTATACCGGGACAGTACGATACGAGCAGTACTTC. Residues: CASSYTGTVRYEQYF.

The V gene is TRBV19, the J gene TRBJ1-3; D is undetermined. V was shortened by 3 bases and J by 0 bases, with 12 bases between the two germline ends. Germline assignment: CDR1 LNHDA and CDR2 SQIVND (reference sequence). This CDR3 region has 16 residues. DNA for the CDR3: TGTGCCAGTAGTATGGGCGGACTAAGCTCTGGAAACACCATATATTTT. Translating it yields CASSMGGLSSGNTIYF. Full variable domain (outside the CDR3, taken from reference TRBV19 and TRBJ1-3): DGGITQSPKYLFRKEGQNVTLSCEQNLNHDAMYWYRQDPGQGLRLIYYSQIVNDFQKGDIAEGYSVSREKKESFPLTVTSAQKNPTAFYLCASSMGGLSSGNTIYFGEGSWLTVV.

The V call is TRBV30, the J call TRBJ1-5; TRBD1 aligns across 7 bases. CDR3 length: 17 residues. Germline CDR1 and CDR2: GTSNPN and SVGIG (reference sequence). The ends lost 0 bases at V and 1 base at J; junction bases unmatched: 9. CDR3 sequence reads: CAWSVYPPGQSNQPQHF. In nucleotides, the CDR3 is TGTGCCTGGAGTGTATACCCGCCGGGACAGAGCAATCAGCCCCAGCATTTT.

The chain uses TRBV5-1 and TRBJ1-3; D remains unclear. Deletions cut 0 bases from V and 0 bases from J, with 7 bases between. This CDR3 has 15 residues. The V gene's germline CDR1 is SGHRS and CDR2 YFSETQ. CDR3 in amino acids: CASSLESFSGNTIYF. CDR3 nucleotides: TGCGCCAGCAGCTTGGAGAGTTTCTCTGGAAACACCATATATTTT.

J is TRBJ2-3 and V is TRBV9, with D uncertain. CDR1 and CDR2 from the germline V gene are SGDLS and YYNGEE. The CDR3 sequence is 16 residues long. V lost 4 bases and J lost 0, with 15 bases in between. The CDR3 region has the DNA TGTGCCAGCAGCCCTCCGGGTTCTCCTAGCACAGATACGCAGTATTTT. As protein: CASSPPGSPSTDTQYF.

The chain has TRBV9 and TRBJ2-1, with 8 bases lining up with TRBD1. Trimming cost V 4 bases and J 8 bases; bases outside gene matches: 11. The CDR3 is 15 amino acids. Germline loops: CDR1 SGDLS, CDR2 YYNGEE. The CDR3 loop is CASSWSQGAGDEQFF. The CDR3 DNA reads as TGTGCCAGCAGCTGGTCGCAGGGGGCGGGCGATGAGCAGTTCTTC.

V usage is TRBV9 and J usage is TRBJ2-5; 11 nucleotides align to TRBD2. CDR3 length equals 18 residues. From germline, CDR1 is SGDLS and CDR2 YYNGEE. Trimming removed 0 bases from V and 0 bases from J; junction bases left unmatched: 7. CDR3 in amino acids: CASSVGLAGGWYQETQYF. For the CDR3, the DNA is TGTGCCAGCAGCGTAGGGCTAGCGGGAGGATGGTACCAAGAGACCCAGTACTTC.

J is TRBJ2-1 and V is TRBV5-1, with 7 bases lining up with TRBD2. Trimming cost V 1 base and J 0 bases; bases outside gene matches: 10. This CDR3 comprises 18 residues. In germline, CDR1 is SGHRS, CDR2 YFSETQ. In DNA, the CDR3 is TGCGCCAGCAGCTTGTTCAGGGTGGGGGAGGGCTCCTACAATGAGCAGTTCTTC. It is translated as CASSLFRVGEGSYNEQFF.